One and the same sample provided the 24 T cell receptor beta chains below, sequenced in a study of PD-1 blockade in classical Hodgkin lymphoma. The method was immunoSEQ multiplex PCR; TCRdb's version includes in-frame clones alone and lacks a portion of them. The table records 98,000 or so clones, approximately 90% of them present only once. Each patient experienced a relapse that followed autologous stem cell transplantation, and brentuximab vedotin exposure varied. This sample comprised peripheral blood mononuclear cells (PBMCs), obtained before the second cycle of nivolumab. The receptor set was obtained from a human donor with classical Hodgkin lymphoma.

This chain joins TRBV6-6 and TRBJ1-1; D is ambiguous. The CDR3 sequence is 10 residues long. Between the trimmed V and J ends, which lost 7 bases and 2 bases, there was a span of 2 bases. In germline, CDR1 is MNHNY, CDR2 SVGAGI (reference sequence). DNA for the CDR3: TGTGCCAGCAAAAACACTGAAGCTTTCTTT. Translated, it gives CASKNTEAFF.

This clone was detected ten times or more. The V gene is TRBV10-1, the J gene TRBJ2-1, with 12 positions matching TRBD2. The CDR3 consists of 16 residues. CDR1 WNHNN and CDR2 SYGVQD come from the germline V gene (reference sequence). V lost 4 bases, J lost 9 bases, and 10 bases stayed unmatched. CDR3 sequence reads: CASSGKGLAGSGEQFF. The CDR3 nucleotides read TGCGCCAGCAGTGGAAAAGGACTAGCGGGATCGGGTGAGCAGTTCTTC.

The rearrangement uses TRBV19 and TRBJ2-2; the D gene could be TRBD1 or TRBD2 (5 bases each). Germline CDR1 LNHDA, CDR2 SQIVND (reference sequence). This CDR3 has 15 residues. Trimming removed 0 bases at V and 6 bases at J, with 11 bases between. The CDR3 nucleotides are TGTGCCAGTAGTATAGATGGGGGAGTAGCCGGGGAGCTGTTTTTT. Protein: CASSIDGGVAGELFF.

This clone was observed a single time. The chain carries TRBV18 and TRBJ2-4; no clear D. The V gene lost 3 bases and the J gene lost 0 bases, with 6 bases spanning the gap. The CDR3 extends over 14 amino acids. Germline assignment: CDR1 KGHSH and CDR2 LQKENI. The CDR3 here is CASSPSGAKNIQYF. In DNA, the CDR3 is TGTGCCAGCTCACCTTCCGGAGCCAAAAACATTCAGTACTTC.

This chain connects TRBV11-2 to TRBJ2-4; D might be TRBD1 (6 bases). The CDR3 covers 14 residues. The germline gives CDR1 SGHAT, CDR2 FQNNGV. The V end lost 6 bases, the J end lost 6 bases, and 15 bases lay between the germline ends. Here the CDR3 reads CASRAGTPLNIQYF. The CDR3 region has the DNA TGTGCCAGCAGGGCCGGGACACCTTTAAACATTCAGTACTTC. The variable domain in full, with the rest retrieved from reference TRBV11-2 and TRBJ2-4, is EAGVAQSPRYKIIEKRQSVAFWCNPISGHATLYWYQQILGQGPKLLIQFQNNGVVDDSQLPKDRFSAERLKGVDSTLKIQPAKLEDSAVYLCASRAGTPLNIQYFGAGTRLSVL.

The chain carries TRBV7-2 and TRBJ1-4, with 7 bases fitting TRBD1. V was pared by 5 bases and J by 2 bases, with 5 bases of the junction left unmatched. Germline CDR1 SGHTA, CDR2 FQGNSA. CDR3 length equals 15 residues. The chain's CDR3 is CASSRQGFTNEKLFF. In DNA form, the CDR3 reads TGTGCCAGCAGCCGACAGGGTTTCACTAATGAAAAACTGTTTTTT.

The chain carries TRBV30 and TRBJ1-1, with D possibly matching TRBD1 (6 bases). This CDR3 is built from 15 residues. The V and J ends lost 0 bases and 5 bases respectively, with 16 bases between them. Per germline, CDR1 GTSNPN and CDR2 SVGIG (reference sequence). The CDR3 nucleotides read TGTGCCTGGAGTGTACTTGGACAGCGGGGAACTGAAGCTTTCTTT. Translating it yields CAWSVLGQRGTEAFF.

The J gene is TRBJ2-7, the V gene TRBV2, with D possibly matching TRBD2 (5 bases). Germline V gene lookup returns CDR1 SNHLY and CDR2 FYNNEI. The ends were cut back, 10 bases at V and 1 base at J, with 14 bases in the middle. The CDR3 sequence is 13 residues long. DNA for the CDR3: TGTGCCACCTCGAGAGCGGCGTCCTACGAGCAGTACTTC. This sequence encodes CATSRAASYEQYF.

The rearrangement uses TRBV19 and TRBJ1-4, with D tentatively TRBD1 (6 bases). Germline values: CDR1 LNHDA, CDR2 SQIVND (reference sequence). The CDR3 is 11 amino acids. V was clipped by 7 bases and J by 17 bases, with 17 bases between them. The CDR3 DNA reads as TGTGCCAGTACCGCGACAGGAATCGGTTTTTTT. It translates to CASTATGIGFF.

The gene calls are TRBV7-2 and TRBJ2-4; 7 positions agree with TRBD2. The CDR3 runs to 15 residues. Looked up from germline, CDR1 is SGHTA and CDR2 is FQGNSA. V gave up 5 bases and J gave up 0 bases; unmatched junction bases: 4. CDR3 loop: CASSPPSGAKNIQYF. DNA for the CDR3: TGTGCCAGCAGCCCGCCTAGCGGAGCCAAAAACATTCAGTACTTC.

The chain has TRBV7-6 and TRBJ2-7, with TRBD1 matching 9 bases. With V trimmed by 5 bases and J by 0 bases, 5 bases remained unmatched. Germline V gene sequence: CDR1 SGHVS, CDR2 FNYEAQ. This CDR3 spans 15 amino acids. The CDR3 protein is CASSRGQGVSYEQYF. The CDR3 region has the DNA TGTGCCAGCAGCCGGGGACAGGGCGTCTCCTACGAGCAGTACTTC.

J is TRBJ1-1 and V is TRBV19, with no clear D. CDR1 LNHDA and CDR2 SQIVND come from the germline V gene (reference sequence). This CDR3 is built from 15 residues. Trimming took 1 base from V and 7 from J, leaving 16 bases between them. For the CDR3, the DNA is TGTGCCAGTAGTATAGGGAACAGCCAAGCGGTTGAAGCTTTCTTT. It translates to CASSIGNSQAVEAFF. Based on the CDR3 plus reference TRBV19 and TRBJ1-1, the full variable domain is DGGITQSPKYLFRKEGQNVTLSCEQNLNHDAMYWYRQDPGQGLRLIYYSQIVNDFQKGDIAEGYSVSREKKESFPLTVTSAQKNPTAFYLCASSIGNSQAVEAFFGQGTRLTVV.

The J gene is TRBJ2-3, the V gene TRBV18; D remains ambiguous. The CDR3 has 16 residues. The germline gives CDR1 KGHSH, CDR2 LQKENI. Trimming pared 2 bases from V and 4 bases from J, leaving 16 bases between. The CDR3 is CASSPGMAPRPDTQYF. For the CDR3, the DNA is TGTGCCAGCTCACCAGGCATGGCACCCCGCCCAGATACGCAGTATTTT.

This rearrangement joins TRBV10-2 to TRBJ2-5; 8 positions match TRBD2. V was clipped by 9 bases and J by 0 bases; unmatched bases: 0. Germline V CDR1 and CDR2: WSHSY, SAAADI. The CDR3 loop spans 12 amino acids. The chain's CDR3 is CASSGNQETQYF. The DNA for the CDR3 is TGCGCCAGTAGCGGGAACCAAGAGACCCAGTACTTC.

V and J are TRBV2 and TRBJ1-6; TRBD1 matches 7 bases. V shed 6 bases and J 7 bases; nucleotides not matched to a gene: 9. Germline V gene data show CDR1 as SNHLY and CDR2 as FYNNEI. The CDR3 extends over 15 amino acids. CDR3 bases: TGTGCCAGCAGACGACAGGGCGACAGAAATTCACCCCTCCACTTT. This sequence encodes CASRRQGDRNSPLHF.

The chain employs TRBV7-9 and TRBJ2-7; 7 bases line up with TRBD2. J gave up 1 base and V 0 bases, and 3 bases lay outside the gene matches. Per the germline V gene, CDR1 is SEHNR and CDR2 is FQNEAQ (reference sequence). The CDR3 runs 15 residues. The CDR3 protein is CASSLAGGQSYEQYF. CDR3 sequence (DNA): TGTGCCAGCAGCTTAGCGGGAGGGCAGTCCTACGAGCAGTACTTC.

The CDR3 bases are TGTGCCAGCAGCTTAGGGGCCGGGAAGACCCGTTACGAGCAGTACTTC. Its protein product is CASSLGAGKTRYEQYF. The V and J genes are TRBV7-9 and TRBJ2-7; TRBD2 is a possible D gene (5 bases). Germline values: CDR1 SEHNR, CDR2 FQNEAQ (reference sequence). V lost 1 base to trimming and J lost 4 bases, with 17 bases between them. CDR3 size: 16 residues.

The V gene is TRBV2, the J gene TRBJ1-1; D unclear. CDR3 length: 14 residues. V shed 3 bases and J shed 4 bases, with 12 bases lying between them. Germline CDR1 SNHLY, CDR2 FYNNEI. The CDR3 bases are TGTGCCAGCAGTGAGTCTTCTGCTGGCACTGAAGCTTTCTTT. Translation gives CASSESSAGTEAFF.

The chain is built from TRBV21-1 and TRBJ1-3. TRBV21-1 is a pseudogene locus. The CDR3 covers 15 residues. The CDR3 region has the DNA TGTGCCAGCAGCAATAACTGCTGTACTGGAAACACCATATATTTT. Translating gives CASSNNCCTGNTIYF.

The rearrangement uses TRBV29-1 and TRBJ2-4; D remains unclear. This CDR3 comprises 13 residues. Trimming cost V 4 bases and J 0 bases, with 7 bases left between them. CDR1 is SQVTM, CDR2 ANQGSEA, per germline. The CDR3 sequence is CSVGHLAKNIQYF. The CDR3 nucleotides are TGCAGCGTTGGCCACCTAGCCAAAAACATTCAGTACTTC. Variable domain in full (rest from reference TRBV29-1 and TRBJ2-4): SAVISQKPSRDICQRGTSLTIQCQVDSQVTMMFWYRQQPGQSLTLIATANQGSEATYESGFVIDKFPISRPNLTFSTLTVSNMSPEDSSIYLCSVGHLAKNIQYFGAGTRLSVL.

This clone is termed medium-sized. This chain uses TRBV2 with TRBJ2-1; perhaps TRBD2 as D (5 bases). The CDR3 is made up of 15 amino acids. V was trimmed by 3 bases and J by 5 bases, leaving 14 bases between them. In germline, CDR1 is SNHLY, CDR2 FYNNEI. The CDR3 sequence is CASSDPGGNNNEQFF. The CDR3 DNA sequence: TGTGCCAGCAGTGATCCCGGAGGAAACAACAATGAGCAGTTCTTC. The whole variable domain, remainder taken from reference TRBV2 and TRBJ2-1, is EPEVTQTPSHQVTQMGQEVILRCVPISNHLYFYWYRQILGQKVEFLVSFYNNEISEKSEIFDDQFSVERPDGSNFTLKIRSTKLEDSAMYFCASSDPGGNNNEQFFGPGTRLTVL.

About this clone: At one of its ends the junction is not consistent with the germline gene, which may arise from a read error. The genes are TRBV7-9 and TRBJ1-1; the D gene is possibly TRBD1 (5 bases). CDR3 length: 15 amino acids. Germline assignment: CDR1 SEHNR and CDR2 FQNEAQ (reference sequence). The CDR3 loop is CASSLVSGVKTEAFF. The CDR3 DNA reads as TGTGCCAGCAGCTTAGTCTCGGGGGTGAAGACTGAAGCTTTCTTT.

This sequence joins TRBV10-1 and TRBJ2-1; 13 bases are a match to TRBD2. The ends lost 5 bases at V and 9 bases at J; junction bases unmatched: 4. The CDR3 runs 14 residues. The germline V gene encodes CDR1 WNHNN and CDR2 SYGVQD (reference sequence). The CDR3 is CASSRTSGSSEQFF. CDR3 DNA sequence: TGCGCCAGCAGTCGGACTAGCGGGAGCTCTGAGCAGTTCTTC.

The gene calls are TRBV6-1 and TRBJ1-1, with a tentative D call TRBD1 (5 bases). V shed 6 bases and J shed 0 bases, with 14 bases lying between them. The CDR3 length is 15 residues. Germline V gene sequence: CDR1 MNHNS, CDR2 SASEGT. The CDR3 is CASRAGPGLNTEAFF. The CDR3 nucleotides read TGTGCCAGCAGAGCGGGACCCGGTCTGAACACTGAAGCTTTCTTT.